Each of the 8 T cell receptor beta chains below was sequenced from the same sample in a study of cytomegalovirus exposure and HLA in healthy donors. A multiplex PCR was run with 60 Vbeta primers and 13 Jbeta primers. Using immunoSEQ multiplex PCR, the repertoire was profiled, and TCRdb retains in-frame clones only, with some absent. The sample includes about 170,000 clones, roughly 85% of them seen just once. Material: PBMCs. The receptors shown here come from a man aged 35-49 years in good health and CMV-seropositive.

V usage is TRBV5-1 and J usage is TRBJ2-7, with a tentative D call TRBD2 (6 bases). Trimming took off 5 bases at V and 2 bases at J, with 14 bases between the two ends. This CDR3 contains 14 residues. Germline V gene sequence: CDR1 SGHRS, CDR2 YFSETQ. The CDR3 coding sequence is TGCGCCAGCAGTTGGGCGGGACGGACCTACGAGCAGTACTTC. Its protein product is CASSWAGRTYEQYF.

The chain has TRBV7-9 and TRBJ1-1; TRBD1 matches at 7 bases. The germline V gene encodes CDR1 SEHNR and CDR2 FQNEAQ (reference sequence). Unmatched junction bases numbered 9, after V lost 6 bases and J lost 11 bases. The CDR3 spans 12 residues. CDR3 DNA sequence: TGTGCCAGCAGTCCCGACAGGGATCGGGCTTTCTTT. It encodes CASSPDRDRAFF.

The J gene is TRBJ2-1, the V gene TRBV9; maybe TRBD2 (6 bases). Trimming pared 5 bases from V and 2 bases from J, leaving 14 bases between. The CDR3 has 15 amino acids. The V gene's germline CDR1 is SGDLS and CDR2 YYNGEE. CDR3 in DNA: TGTGCCAGCAGTAAGGGAGGTGGAACCTACAATGAGCAGTTCTTC. It specifies CASSKGGGTYNEQFF. Complete variable domain (other parts from reference TRBV9 and TRBJ2-1): DSGVTQTPKHLITATGQRVTLRCSPRSGDLSVYWYQQSLDQGLQFLIQYYNGEERAKGNILERFSAQQFPDLHSELNLSSLELGDSALYFCASSKGGGTYNEQFFGPGTRLTVL.

This sequence joins TRBV10-1 and TRBJ2-1, with 10 bases identical to TRBD2. Germline CDR1 WNHNN, CDR2 SYGVQD (reference sequence). The CDR3 sequence is 15 residues long. The V and J ends lost 6 bases and 2 bases, in that order; junction bases with no gene match: 4. CDR3 nucleotide sequence: TGCGCCAGCAGCATGCTAGCGGGGGCCTACAATGAGCAGTTCTTC. Translated: CASSMLAGAYNEQFF.

The chain has TRBV5-4 and TRBJ1-5, with D unresolved. V lost 4 bases to trimming and J lost 8 bases, with 13 bases between them. Germline CDR1 reads SGHNT; CDR2 reads YYREEE (reference sequence). The CDR3 covers 13 residues. The CDR3 is CASSPRSGEPQHF. CDR3 nucleotide sequence: TGTGCCAGCAGCCCCCGCAGCGGCGAGCCCCAGCATTTT.

The chain uses TRBV7-3 and TRBJ2-1; no firm D call. The germline V gene has CDR1 SGHTA and CDR2 FQGTGA. With 7 bases removed from V and 2 bases from J, the gap between germline ends came to 12 bases. CDR3 length: 14 amino acids. CDR3 DNA sequence: TGTGCCAGCAAAACGGGTCCTGCCTACAATGAGCAGTTCTTC. It translates to CASKTGPAYNEQFF. The entire variable domain, with the rest obtained from reference TRBV7-3 and TRBJ2-1, is as follows: GAGVSQTPSNKVTEKGKYVELRCDPISGHTALYWYRQSLGQGPEFLIYFQGTGAADDSGLPNDRFFAVRPEGSVSTLKIQRTERGDSAVYLCASKTGPAYNEQFFGPGTRLTVL.

The V gene is TRBV10-3, the J gene TRBJ1-2; 9 bases line up with TRBD1. The CDR3 consists of 13 residues. Germline V gene sequence: CDR1 ENHRY, CDR2 SYGVKD. V lost 4 bases and J lost 8; bases outside the gene matches: 5. CDR3 residues: CAISGTGENGYTF. The DNA for the CDR3 is TGTGCCATCAGTGGGACAGGGGAAAACGGCTACACCTTC.

The sample holds a few counts of this clone. The chain couples TRBV5-1 to TRBJ2-7, with 8 nucleotides matching TRBD1. The CDR3 spans 14 residues. Germline lookup yields CDR1 SGHRS and CDR2 YFSETQ. Trimming at V came to 3 bases and at J to 5 bases, leaving 7 bases not matched to a gene. The CDR3 here is CASSSRGQGDEQYF. The CDR3 coding sequence is TGCGCCAGCAGCTCTAGAGGACAGGGTGACGAGCAGTACTTC.